The text below deals with one T cell receptor (beta chain). It has no known antigen specificity. Base quality data are lacking; no much larger clone is found one base away. The library came from 5' RACE. Sequencing relied on an Illumina HiSeq 2000. Template switching introduced a universal primer binding site; the final cDNA contained a unique molecular identifier, enabling accurate counting of TCR cDNA molecules. Specific primers in the conserved constant-segment region were used to synthesize first-strand cDNA for the TCR alpha and beta chains. To control for contamination, every cDNA library carried two barcodes: a SMART-Mk sample barcode plus Illumina barcodes. TruSeq adapter sequences and Illumina sample barcodes were added in two successive PCR steps. Sequencing of the TCR alpha and beta cDNA libraries was done on the Illumina HiSeq platform using custom primers. In the paper's pipeline: Raw reads were processed with MiGEC to extract unique molecular identifiers, and MiXCR was used to determine CDR3 positions. For each individual, recombination models were inferred using an EM algorithm with the repgenHMM and IGoR tools. The analysis of shared clonotypes was done with the tcR package in R, with sharing normalized by the product of cloneset sizes. To study raw recombination without the effects of thymic and clonal selection, out-of-frame nonproductive sequences were analyzed. TCRdb reran the public reads through fastp at Q25 and MiXCR, keeping productive beta chains. One record per CDR3 amino acid sequence lists the most common genes and DNA. TCRdb's processing, not the authors', yielded these V and J calls. The sample table contains 200,000 to 250,000 distinct CDR3 sequences; only one count was recorded for approximately 11% of them. Around 4% of the sample is in the top ten clones.

This record comes from a study of identical twins (dated by TCRdb to about 2016). Regarding the research as a whole: To test whether fetal clonotypes persist, this study deep-sequenced TCR alpha and beta repertoires from monozygotic twins, from unrelated adults of various ages, and from cord blood. To rule out contamination, the twin experiments were replicated at different times with different library preparation protocols.

As encoded in the germline V gene (reference sequence), CDR1 is LNHNV while CDR2 is YYDKDF. The CDR3 sequence holds 15 residues, the cysteine and phenylalanine included. Only the CDR3 portion is preserved as DNA: 45 bases, with reading frame beginning at the first base. The V and J ends are trimmed by 5 bases and 3 bases, leaving 17 bases between them. General findings and caveats noted by the study authors: Conclusions relied on cross-sectional statistical analysis, since the same donors could not be followed over many years. The excess sharing between twins in beta out-of-frame sequences was weaker because fewer shared sequences reduced the signal-to-noise ratio. Abundant cord blood beta clonotypes had fewer insertions, young adult naive repertoires showed a similar but weaker trend, and memory repertoires showed no such trend. In monozygotic twins, recombination models systematically underestimated out-of-frame TCR alpha sharing, but the models matched the sharing seen between unrelated individuals. Invariant T cells such as MAIT and iNKT could partly confound zero-insertion analyses, though diverse VJ usage argued against this for most clonotypes. Compared with coincidental sharing between unrelated individuals, out-of-frame TCR alpha sequences shared between twins showed an excess of sequences with low generation probability.

Only healthy Caucasian donors were included. Three pairs of female monozygotic twins, all aged about 18 to 30 years, made up the twin cohort. Miltenyi CD45RO+ enrichment and human naive T-cell isolation kits were used to isolate memory (CD45RO+) and naive T cells from PBMC. The same specimen was also included in a second study, on yellow fever vaccine responses in identical twins. From the second report: According to the authors, in identical twins the way T cells responded to vaccination appeared partly convergent and partly personalized. In the study, vaccine-responding T cell clones were precisely tracked in identical twins.

The sequencing input was memory (CD45RO+) T cells sorted from blood. In the paper's terms, the cell subset or site label means: CD45RO+ enriched T cells. The V gene is TRBV15 and the J gene is TRBJ2-7, with no D gene named confidently. This clonotype was sampled from a woman in her late teens or twenties in good health. The DNA reads as follows: TGTGCCACCAGCCCGCAACCCACAGCTGACTACGAGCAGTACTTC. Its protein reads: CATSPQPTADYEQYF. Here the CDR3 is joined to the reference TRBV15 and TRBJ2-7 genes, and the full variable domain is: DAMVIQNPRYQVTQFGKPVTLSCSQTLNHNVMYWYQQKSSQAPKLLFHYYDKDFNNEADTPDNFQSRRPNTSFCFLDIRSPGLGDTAMYLCATSPQPTADYEQYFGPGTRLTVT.